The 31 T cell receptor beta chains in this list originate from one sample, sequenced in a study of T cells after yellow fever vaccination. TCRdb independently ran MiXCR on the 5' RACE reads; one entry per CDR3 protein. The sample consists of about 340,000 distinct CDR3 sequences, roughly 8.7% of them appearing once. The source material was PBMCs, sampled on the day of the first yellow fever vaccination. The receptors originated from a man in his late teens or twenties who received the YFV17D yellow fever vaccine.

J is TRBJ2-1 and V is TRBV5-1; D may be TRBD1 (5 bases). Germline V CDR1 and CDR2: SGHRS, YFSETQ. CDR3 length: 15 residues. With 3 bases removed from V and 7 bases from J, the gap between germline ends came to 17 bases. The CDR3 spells CASSSGDSYVNEQFF. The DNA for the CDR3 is TGCGCCAGCAGCTCCGGAGACAGCTATGTTAATGAGCAGTTCTTC. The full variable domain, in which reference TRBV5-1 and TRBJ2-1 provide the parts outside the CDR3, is KAGVTQTPRYLIKTRGQQVTLSCSPISGHRSVSWYQQTPGQGLQFLFEYFSETQRNKGNFPGRFSGRQFSNSRSEMNVSTLELGDSALYLCASSSGDSYVNEQFFGPGTRLTVL.

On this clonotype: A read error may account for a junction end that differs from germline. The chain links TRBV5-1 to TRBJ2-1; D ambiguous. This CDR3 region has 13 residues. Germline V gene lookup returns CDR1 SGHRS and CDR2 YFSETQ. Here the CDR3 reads CASSLAMDPGQSF. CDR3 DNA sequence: TGCGCCAGCAGCTTGGCCATGGACCCCGGGCAGTCCTTC.

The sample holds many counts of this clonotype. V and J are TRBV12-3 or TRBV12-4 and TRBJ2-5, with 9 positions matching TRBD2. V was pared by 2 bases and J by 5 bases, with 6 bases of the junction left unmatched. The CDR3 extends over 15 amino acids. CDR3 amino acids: CASSLMGGGAETQYF. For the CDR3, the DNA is TGTGCCAGCAGTTTAATGGGCGGGGGGGCTGAGACCCAGTACTTC.

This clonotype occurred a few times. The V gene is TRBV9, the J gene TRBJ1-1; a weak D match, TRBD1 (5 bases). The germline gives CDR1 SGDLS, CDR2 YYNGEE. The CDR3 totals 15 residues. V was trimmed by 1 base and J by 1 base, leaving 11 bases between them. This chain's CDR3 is CASSVKGIGNTEAFF. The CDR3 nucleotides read TGTGCCAGCAGCGTAAAGGGGATCGGGAACACTGAAGCTTTCTTT.

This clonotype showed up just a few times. CDR3 nucleotides: TGTGCCAGCAGCTTCGGTCGGGGCGAGCAGTACGTC. This encodes CASSFGRGEQYV. The rearrangement uses TRBV7-2 and TRBJ2-7, with D possibly matching TRBD2 (5 bases). V lost 3 bases and J lost 6, with 9 bases in between. The CDR3 loop spans 12 amino acids. CDR1 and CDR2 (germline): SGHTA, FQGNSA.

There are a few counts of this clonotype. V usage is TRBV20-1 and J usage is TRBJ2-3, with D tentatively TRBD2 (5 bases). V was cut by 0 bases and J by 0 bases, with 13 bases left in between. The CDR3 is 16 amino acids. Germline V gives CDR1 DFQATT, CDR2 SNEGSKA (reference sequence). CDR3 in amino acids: CSARDLYGDSTDTQYF. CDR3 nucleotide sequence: TGCAGTGCTAGAGATCTGTACGGGGATAGCACAGATACGCAGTATTTT.

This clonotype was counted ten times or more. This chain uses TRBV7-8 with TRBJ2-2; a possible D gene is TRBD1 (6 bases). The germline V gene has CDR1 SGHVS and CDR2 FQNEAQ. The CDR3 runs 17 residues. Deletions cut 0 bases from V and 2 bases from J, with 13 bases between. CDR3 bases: TGTGCCAGCAGCTTAGCGATTGGCAGGGGAAACACCGGGGAGCTGTTTTTT. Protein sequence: CASSLAIGRGNTGELFF.

CDR3 region: CASSPTGAPYNEQFF. In nucleotides, the CDR3 is TGTGCCAGCAGCCCCACCGGCGCACCTTACAATGAGCAGTTCTTC. The chain has TRBV9 and TRBJ2-1, with D uncertain. The V gene lost 4 bases and the J gene lost 4 bases, with 15 bases spanning the gap. CDR1 SGDLS and CDR2 YYNGEE come from the germline V gene. This CDR3 has 15 residues.

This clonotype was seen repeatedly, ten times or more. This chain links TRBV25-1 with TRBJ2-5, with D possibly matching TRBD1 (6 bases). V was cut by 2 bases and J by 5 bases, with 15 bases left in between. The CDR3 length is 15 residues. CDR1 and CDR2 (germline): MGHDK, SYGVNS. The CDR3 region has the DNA TGTGCCAGCAGTGAAACAGGGCGCCGAGGGGAGACCCAGTACTTC. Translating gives CASSETGRRGETQYF.

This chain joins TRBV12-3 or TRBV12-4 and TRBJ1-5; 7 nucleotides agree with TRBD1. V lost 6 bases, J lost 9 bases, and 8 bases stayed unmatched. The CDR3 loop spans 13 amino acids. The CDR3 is CASSLQGRTPQHF. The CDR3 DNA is TGTGCCAGCAGCCTACAGGGGAGGACGCCCCAGCATTTT.

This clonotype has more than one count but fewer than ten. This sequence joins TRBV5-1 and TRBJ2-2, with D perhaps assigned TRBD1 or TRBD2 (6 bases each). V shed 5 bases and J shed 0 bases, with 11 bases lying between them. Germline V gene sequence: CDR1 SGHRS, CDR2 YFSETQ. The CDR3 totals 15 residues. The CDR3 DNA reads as TGCGCCAGCAGGGGGGGCAGTCCGAACACCGGGGAGCTGTTTTTT. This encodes CASRGGSPNTGELFF.

The CDR3 DNA is TGTGCCAGCAGCGTAGACGGGGGGCGGCGCACCGGGGAGCTGTTTTTT. Residues: CASSVDGGRRTGELFF. This chain uses TRBV9 with TRBJ2-2; a weak D match, TRBD2 (7 bases). The V gene's germline CDR1 is SGDLS and CDR2 YYNGEE. V was pared by 0 bases and J by 4 bases, with 13 bases between. CDR3 length: 16 amino acids.

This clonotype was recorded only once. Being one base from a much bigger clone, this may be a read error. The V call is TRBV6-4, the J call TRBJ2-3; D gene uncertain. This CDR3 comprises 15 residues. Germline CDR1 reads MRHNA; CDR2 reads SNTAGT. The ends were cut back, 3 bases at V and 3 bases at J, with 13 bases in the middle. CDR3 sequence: CASSETTGGTDTQYF. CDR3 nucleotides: TGTGCCAGCAGTGAAACCACGGGTGGGACAGATACGCAGTATTTT.

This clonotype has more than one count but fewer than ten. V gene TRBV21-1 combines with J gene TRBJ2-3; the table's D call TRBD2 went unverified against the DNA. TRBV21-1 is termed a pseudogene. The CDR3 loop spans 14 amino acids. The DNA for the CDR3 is TGTGCCAGCCTAGCTGCCGCTAGCACAGATACGCAGTATTTT. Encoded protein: CASLAAASTDTQYF.

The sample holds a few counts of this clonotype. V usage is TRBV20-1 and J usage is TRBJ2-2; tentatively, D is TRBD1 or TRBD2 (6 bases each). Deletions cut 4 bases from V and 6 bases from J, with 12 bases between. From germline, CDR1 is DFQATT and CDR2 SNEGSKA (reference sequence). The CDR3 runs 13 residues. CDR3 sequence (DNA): TGCAGTGCTACCCTGGGGGGCGCCGGGGAGCTGTTTTTT. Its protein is CSATLGGAGELFF.

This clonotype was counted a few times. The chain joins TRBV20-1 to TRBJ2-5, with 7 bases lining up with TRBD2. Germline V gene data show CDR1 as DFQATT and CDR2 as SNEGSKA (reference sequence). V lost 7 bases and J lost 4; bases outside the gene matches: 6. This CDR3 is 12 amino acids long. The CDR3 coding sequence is TGCAGTGGGACTAGTGGTAGAGAGACCCAGTACTTC. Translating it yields CSGTSGRETQYF.

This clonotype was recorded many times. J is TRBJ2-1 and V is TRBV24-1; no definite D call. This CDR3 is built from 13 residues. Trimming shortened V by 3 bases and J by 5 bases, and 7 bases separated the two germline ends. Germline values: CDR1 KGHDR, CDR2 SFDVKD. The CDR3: CATSDNPDNEQFF. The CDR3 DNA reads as TGTGCCACCAGTGATAACCCCGACAATGAGCAGTTCTTC.

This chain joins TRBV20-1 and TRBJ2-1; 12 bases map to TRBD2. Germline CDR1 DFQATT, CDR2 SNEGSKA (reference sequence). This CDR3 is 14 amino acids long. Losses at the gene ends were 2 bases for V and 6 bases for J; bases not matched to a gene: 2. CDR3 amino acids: CSARLAGGINEQFF. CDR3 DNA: TGCAGTGCTAGACTAGCGGGGGGGATCAATGAGCAGTTCTTC.

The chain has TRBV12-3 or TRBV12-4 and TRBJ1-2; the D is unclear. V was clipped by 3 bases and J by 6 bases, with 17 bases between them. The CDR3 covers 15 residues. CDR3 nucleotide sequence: TGTGCCAGCAGTTTGTCGCCGGGCTGGAGCGATGGCTACACCTTC. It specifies CASSLSPGWSDGYTF.

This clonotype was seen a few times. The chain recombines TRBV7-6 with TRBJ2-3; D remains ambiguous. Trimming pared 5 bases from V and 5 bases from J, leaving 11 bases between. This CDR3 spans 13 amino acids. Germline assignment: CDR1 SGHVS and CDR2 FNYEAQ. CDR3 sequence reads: CASSLNSVDTQYF. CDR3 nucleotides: TGTGCCAGCAGCCTCAATTCAGTAGATACGCAGTATTTT.

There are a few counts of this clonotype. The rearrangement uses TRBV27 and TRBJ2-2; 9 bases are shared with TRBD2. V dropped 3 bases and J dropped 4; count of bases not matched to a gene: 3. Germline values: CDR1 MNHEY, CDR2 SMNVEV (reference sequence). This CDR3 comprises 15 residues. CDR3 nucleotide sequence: TGTGCCAGCAGTTTTAATAGCGGGAGCACCGGGGAGCTGTTTTTT. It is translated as CASSFNSGSTGELFF.

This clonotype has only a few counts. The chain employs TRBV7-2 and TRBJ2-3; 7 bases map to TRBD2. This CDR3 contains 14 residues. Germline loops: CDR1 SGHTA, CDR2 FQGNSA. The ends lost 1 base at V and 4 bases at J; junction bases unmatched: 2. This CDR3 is CASSLDLAADTQYF. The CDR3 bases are TGTGCCAGCAGCTTAGATCTAGCGGCAGATACGCAGTATTTT.

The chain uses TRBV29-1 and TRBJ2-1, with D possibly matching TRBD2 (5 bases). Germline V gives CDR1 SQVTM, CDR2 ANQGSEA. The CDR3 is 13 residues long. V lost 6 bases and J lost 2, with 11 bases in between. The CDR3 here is CSVESGAYNEQFF. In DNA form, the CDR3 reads TGCAGCGTGGAATCCGGGGCCTACAATGAGCAGTTCTTC.

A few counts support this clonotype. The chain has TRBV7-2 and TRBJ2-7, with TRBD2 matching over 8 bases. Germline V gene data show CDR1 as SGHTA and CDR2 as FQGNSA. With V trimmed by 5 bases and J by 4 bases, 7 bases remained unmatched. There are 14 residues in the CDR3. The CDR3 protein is CASSAPGTSYEQYF. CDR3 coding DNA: TGTGCCAGCAGCGCTCCCGGGACTAGTTACGAGCAGTACTTC.

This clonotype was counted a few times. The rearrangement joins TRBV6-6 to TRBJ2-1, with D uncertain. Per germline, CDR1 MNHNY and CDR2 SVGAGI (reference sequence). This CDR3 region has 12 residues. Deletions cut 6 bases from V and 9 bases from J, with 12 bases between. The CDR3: CASSTPAPEQFF. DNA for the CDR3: TGTGCCAGCAGCACCCCGGCCCCTGAGCAGTTCTTC.

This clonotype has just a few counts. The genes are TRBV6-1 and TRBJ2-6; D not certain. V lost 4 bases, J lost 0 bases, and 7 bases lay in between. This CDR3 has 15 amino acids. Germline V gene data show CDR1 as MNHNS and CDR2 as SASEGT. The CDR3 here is CASSGTSSGANVLTF. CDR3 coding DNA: TGTGCCAGCAGTGGGACCTCCTCTGGGGCCAACGTCCTGACTTTC.

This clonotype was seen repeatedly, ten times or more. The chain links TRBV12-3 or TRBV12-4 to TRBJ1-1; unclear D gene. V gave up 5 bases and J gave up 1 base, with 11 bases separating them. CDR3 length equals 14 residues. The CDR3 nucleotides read TGTGCCAGCAGTACCTGGGGAAAGAACACTGAAGCTTTCTTT. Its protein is CASSTWGKNTEAFF.

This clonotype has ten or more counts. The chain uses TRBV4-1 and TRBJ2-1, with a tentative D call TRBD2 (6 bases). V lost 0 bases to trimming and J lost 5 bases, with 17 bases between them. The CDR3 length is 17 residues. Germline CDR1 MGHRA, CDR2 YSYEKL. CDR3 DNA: TGCGCCAGCAGCCAAGAGGTCGGGAGCTCCTTAAACAATGAGCAGTTCTTC. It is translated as CASSQEVGSSLNNEQFF.

CDR3 sequence: CSASRPVIQETQYF. DNA for the CDR3: TGCAGTGCTAGCCGGCCTGTGATTCAAGAGACCCAGTACTTC. V usage is TRBV20-1 and J usage is TRBJ2-5; D ambiguous. The CDR3 totals 14 residues. The V end was cut by 3 bases, the J end by 2 bases, with 13 bases between. Germline loops: CDR1 DFQATT, CDR2 SNEGSKA (reference sequence).

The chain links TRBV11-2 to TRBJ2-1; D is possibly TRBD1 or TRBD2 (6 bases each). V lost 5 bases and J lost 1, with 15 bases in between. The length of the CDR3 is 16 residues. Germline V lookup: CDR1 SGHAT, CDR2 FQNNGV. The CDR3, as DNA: TGTGCCAGCAGCCATAGAGGGGGGCTGTCCTACAATGAGCAGTTCTTC. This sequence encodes CASSHRGGLSYNEQFF.

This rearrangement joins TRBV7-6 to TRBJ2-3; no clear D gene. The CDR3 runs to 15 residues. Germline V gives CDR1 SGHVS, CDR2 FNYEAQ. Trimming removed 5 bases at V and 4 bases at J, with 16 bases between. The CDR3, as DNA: TGTGCCAGCAGCGGCCTGTGGGGATTCGCAGATACGCAGTATTTT. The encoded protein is CASSGLWGFADTQYF.